This TCR beta chain was identified in a study of blood T cell repertoires in COVID-19. Study at large: Spain, Italy and the United States supplied samples that represented acute and convalescent COVID-19. PBMCs, B-cell-depleted T cells, or T cells were the source of the cDNA or gDNA that made up the material.

Per the original data handling: Estimates of nucleated cell counts were drawn from the amplification of reference gene primers. Clones were sequenced by immunoSEQ multiplex PCR, and TCRdb holds only the in-frame ones, with some missing. D and trimming come from the DNA, and the V and J calls and clone size come from that table. The sample has a few hundred thousand clones, 65% to 90% seen once; the top ten hold less than 6.5%. The CDR3 covers 16 residues. Germline lookup yields CDR1 ENHRY and CDR2 SYGVKD. V was cut by 7 bases and J by 1 base, with 16 bases left in between. The sample taken for sequencing was peripheral blood. The receptor was isolated from a man in his fifties or sixties with active or convalescent COVID-19. This sequence joins TRBV10-3 and TRBJ2-2; possible D gene TRBD2, 6 bases. The CDR3, as DNA: TGTGCCATCACCTCCGGGGGAAGCGGGAACACCGGGGAGCTGTTTTTT. Its translation: CAITSGGSGNTGELFF.